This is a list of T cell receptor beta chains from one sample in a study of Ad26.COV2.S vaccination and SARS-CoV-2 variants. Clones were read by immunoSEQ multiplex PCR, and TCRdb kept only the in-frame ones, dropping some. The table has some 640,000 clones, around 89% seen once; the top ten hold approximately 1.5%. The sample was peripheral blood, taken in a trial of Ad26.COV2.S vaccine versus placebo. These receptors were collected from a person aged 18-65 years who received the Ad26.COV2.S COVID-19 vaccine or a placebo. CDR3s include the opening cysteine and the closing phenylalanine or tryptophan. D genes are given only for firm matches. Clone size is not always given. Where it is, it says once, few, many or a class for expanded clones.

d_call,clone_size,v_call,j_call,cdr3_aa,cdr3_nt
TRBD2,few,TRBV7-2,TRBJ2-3,CASSLPADLRGVRSDTQYF,TGTGCCAGCAGCTTACCGGCGGACTTGCGGGGGGTCCGATCAGATACGCAGTATTTT
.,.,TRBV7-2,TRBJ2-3,CASSFGPGTQYF,TGTGCCAGCAGCTTCGGACCAGGAACGCAGTATTTT
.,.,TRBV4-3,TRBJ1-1,CASSQVTGLNTEAFF,TGCGCCAGCAGCCAAGTCACGGGGCTGAACACTGAAGCTTTCTTT
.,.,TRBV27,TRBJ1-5,CASSPPGPIGNQPQHF,TGTGCCAGCAGTCCCCCCGGGCCTATAGGCAATCAGCCCCAGCATTTT
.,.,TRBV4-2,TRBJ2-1,CASSQEWGEQFF,TGTGCCAGCAGCCAAGAGTGGGGGGAGCAGTTCTTC
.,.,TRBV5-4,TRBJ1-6,CASSPAASYLGYNSPLHF,TGTGCCAGCAGCCCAGCGGCGTCCTATCTTGGCTATAATTCACCCCTCCACTTT
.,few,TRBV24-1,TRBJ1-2,CATSDFYGYTF,TGTGCCACCAGTGATTTCTATGGCTACACCTTC
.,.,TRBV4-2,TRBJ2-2,CASSQEGRDTGELFF,TGTGCCAGCAGCCAAGAGGGACGGGACACCGGGGAGCTGTTTTTT
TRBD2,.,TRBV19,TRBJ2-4,CASSIATSGGAVRKNIQYF,TGTGCCAGTAGTATCGCGACTAGCGGGGGGGCAGTTCGGAAAAACATTCAGTACTTC
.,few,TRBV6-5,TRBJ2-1,CASSYTTGGGNNEQFF,TGTGCCAGCAGTTACACCACAGGTGGAGGTAACAATGAGCAGTTCTTC